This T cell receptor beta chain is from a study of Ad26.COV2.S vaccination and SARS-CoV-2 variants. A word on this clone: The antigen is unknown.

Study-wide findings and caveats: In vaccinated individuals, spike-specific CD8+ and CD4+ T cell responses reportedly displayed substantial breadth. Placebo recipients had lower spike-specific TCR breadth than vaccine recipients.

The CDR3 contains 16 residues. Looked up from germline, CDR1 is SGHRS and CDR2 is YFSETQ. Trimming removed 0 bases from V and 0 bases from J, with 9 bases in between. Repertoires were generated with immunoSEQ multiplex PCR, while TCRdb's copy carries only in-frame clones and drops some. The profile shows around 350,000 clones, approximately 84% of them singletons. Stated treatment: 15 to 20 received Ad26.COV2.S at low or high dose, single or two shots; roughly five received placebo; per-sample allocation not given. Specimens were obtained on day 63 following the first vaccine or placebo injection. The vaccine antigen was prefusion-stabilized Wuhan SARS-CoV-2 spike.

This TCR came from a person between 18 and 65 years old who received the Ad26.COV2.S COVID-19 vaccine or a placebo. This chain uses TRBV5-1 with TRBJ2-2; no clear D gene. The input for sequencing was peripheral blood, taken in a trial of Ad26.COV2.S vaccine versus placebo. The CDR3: CASSLAGGANTGELFF. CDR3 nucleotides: TGCGCCAGCAGCTTGGCAGGCGGAGCGAACACCGGGGAGCTGTTTTTT.